Below, 25 T cell receptor beta chains from the same sample are listed, as sequenced in a study of blood T cell repertoires in COVID-19. The data were produced by immunoSEQ multiplex PCR, yet TCRdb's version contains in-frame clones alone and is incomplete. The table lists 160,000 or so clones, about nine tenths of them singletons. The sample was peripheral blood. These receptors originate from a young man with acute or convalescent COVID-19.

The chain recombines TRBV11-2 with TRBJ1-4, with D possibly TRBD1 on 6 matching bases. From germline, CDR1 is SGHAT and CDR2 FQNNGV. V lost 5 bases and J 7 bases, leaving 17 bases between the germline ends. There are 15 residues in the CDR3. CDR3 residues: CASSVGGGGREKLFF. The CDR3 nucleotides read TGTGCCAGCAGCGTAGGCGGGGGCGGGCGTGAAAAACTGTTTTTT.

This clone was seen a handful of times. The rearrangement links TRBV11-2 to TRBJ2-7; 8 bases match TRBD1. J was trimmed by 9 bases and V by 4 bases; bases with no gene match: 14. The germline V gene has CDR1 SGHAT and CDR2 FQNNGV. The CDR3 is made up of 15 amino acids. CDR3 amino acids: CASSSSQGAFIWQYF. CDR3 coding DNA: TGTGCCAGCAGCTCTAGCCAGGGGGCTTTTATCTGGCAGTACTTC.

The gene calls are TRBV13 and TRBJ1-3; perhaps TRBD1 as D (5 bases). The V end lost 11 bases, the J end lost 4 bases, and 15 bases lay between the germline ends. CDR3 length equals 13 residues. CDR1 is PRHDT and CDR2 is FYEKMQ in the germline V gene (reference sequence). The chain's CDR3 is CASSEKGGNTIYF. CDR3 sequence (DNA): TGTGCCTCCTCGGAGAAGGGGGGAAACACCATATATTTT. Full variable domain (missing parts from reference TRBV13 and TRBJ1-3): AAGVIQSPRHLIKEKRETATLKCYPIPRHDTVYWYQQGPGQDPQFLISFYEKMQSDKGSIPDRFSAQQFSDYHSELNMSSLELGDSALYFCASSEKGGNTIYFGEGSWLTVV.

J is TRBJ1-4 and V is TRBV5-1, with D uncertain. CDR3 size: 14 residues. Trimming stripped 1 base from V and 8 bases from J, with 12 bases between. From germline, CDR1 is SGHRS and CDR2 YFSETQ. CDR3 coding DNA: TGCGCCAGCAGCTTGAGAGAGCCGGGGGAAAAACTGTTTTTT. Its translation: CASSLREPGEKLFF.

V and J are TRBV7-2 and TRBJ1-1, with a possible D match to TRBD1 (5 bases). Germline loops: CDR1 SGHTA, CDR2 FQGNSA. The CDR3 contains 15 residues. The V end was cut by 1 base, the J end by 5 bases, with 14 bases between. The CDR3 loop reads CASSLGAGEKTEAFF. In DNA form, the CDR3 reads TGTGCCAGCAGCTTAGGGGCGGGGGAGAAGACTGAAGCTTTCTTT.

The V gene is TRBV4-2, the J gene TRBJ1-4, with D uncertain. The CDR3 is 16 amino acids. Germline assignment: CDR1 LGHNA and CDR2 YNFKEQ. Trimming left V 0 bases short and J 7 bases short, with 15 bases between. The CDR3 loop is CASSQDMGTLTEKLFF. CDR3 in DNA: TGTGCCAGCAGCCAAGATATGGGCACCCTGACTGAAAAACTGTTTTTT.

The genes are TRBV29-1 and TRBJ2-7, with 7 positions matching TRBD1. Germline V gives CDR1 SQVTM, CDR2 ANQGSEA. The CDR3 covers 11 residues. The junction had 8 bases not matched to a gene; V was cut back by 8 bases and J by 7 bases. CDR3 sequence: CSFRTGLEQYF. The DNA of the CDR3 is TGCAGCTTTCGGACAGGCTTGGAGCAGTACTTC.

V is TRBV3-1 (or the pseudogene TRBV3-2) and J is TRBJ1-2; possible D gene TRBD1, 6 bases. Germline lookup yields CDR1 LGHDT and CDR2 YNNKEL (reference sequence). V lost 4 bases and J 4 bases, leaving 16 bases between the germline ends. This CDR3 is built from 15 residues. For the CDR3, the DNA is TGTGCCAGCAGCCCACGGGTGACAGGTACCTATGGCTACACCTTC. It translates to CASSPRVTGTYGYTF.

This chain joins TRBV14 and TRBJ1-6; D unclear. Germline V CDR1 and CDR2: SGHDN, FVKESK. CDR3 length equals 16 residues. Trimming removed 1 base from V and 0 bases from J, with 7 bases in between. CDR3 DNA: TGTGCCAGCAGCCAAGTCAGAGGCTCCTATAATTCACCCCTCCACTTT. Its translation: CASSQVRGSYNSPLHF.

V and J are TRBV7-9 and TRBJ1-2, with a weak D call TRBD1 (5 bases). V gave up 1 base and J gave up 5 bases, with 8 bases separating them. This CDR3 comprises 13 residues. Germline V gene data show CDR1 as SEHNR and CDR2 as FQNEAQ (reference sequence). CDR3 protein: CASSLGGAYGYTF. For the CDR3, the DNA is TGTGCCAGCAGCTTAGGGGGCGCGTATGGCTACACCTTC.

V usage is TRBV11-2 and J usage is TRBJ2-5, with a tentative D call TRBD1 (6 bases). The germline gives CDR1 SGHAT, CDR2 FQNNGV. V was clipped by 4 bases and J by 4 bases, with 13 bases between them. This CDR3 region has 14 residues. The CDR3 is CASSSAGDRETQYF. The CDR3 DNA sequence: TGTGCCAGCAGCTCAGCAGGGGATCGAGAGACCCAGTACTTC.

This chain connects TRBV6-5 to TRBJ1-1; TRBD1 matches at 9 bases. The V gene end was trimmed by 5 bases and the J gene end by 4 bases; junction bases not matched to a gene: 8. The germline V gene encodes CDR1 MNHEY and CDR2 SVGAGI. The CDR3 length is 15 residues. The CDR3 spells CASSQTGTGSTEAFF. CDR3 in DNA: TGTGCCAGCAGTCAAACCGGGACAGGGAGCACTGAAGCTTTCTTT.

The genes are TRBV6-5 and TRBJ1-5; 10 nucleotides agree with TRBD1. The CDR3 totals 16 residues. Germline V gives CDR1 MNHEY, CDR2 SVGAGI. V was clipped by 0 bases and J by 4 bases; unmatched bases: 3. The CDR3 region is CASSYSGQGGNQPQHF. The CDR3 DNA reads TGTGCCAGCAGTTACTCCGGACAGGGGGGAAATCAGCCCCAGCATTTT.

The genes are TRBV9 and TRBJ1-1, with D possibly TRBD1 on 5 matching bases. The germline V gene encodes CDR1 SGDLS and CDR2 YYNGEE. This CDR3 comprises 16 residues. V was cut by 4 bases and J by 1 base, with 17 bases left in between. The CDR3 coding sequence is TGTGCCAGCAGCAAAATTGAGACAGCGACGAACACTGAAGCTTTCTTT. This gives the protein CASSKIETATNTEAFF.

This rearrangement joins TRBV5-1 to TRBJ1-1; D is ambiguous. V was clipped by 4 bases and J by 8 bases, with 18 bases between them. The CDR3 has 14 amino acids. Germline V gene lookup returns CDR1 SGHRS and CDR2 YFSETQ. The CDR3 DNA reads TGCGCCAGCAGCCTACGACAAAGCGGGGAAGAAGCTTTCTTT. Translation: CASSLRQSGEEAFF.

This clone has only one observation. This chain connects TRBV28 to TRBJ2-3; D is uncertain. The V and J ends lost 3 bases and 0 bases respectively, with 4 bases between them. This CDR3 comprises 13 residues. The V gene's germline CDR1 is MDHEN and CDR2 SYDVKM. The CDR3 DNA is TGTGCCAGCAGTTTCCTCAGCACAGATACGCAGTATTTT. It encodes CASSFLSTDTQYF.

This rearrangement joins TRBV10-2 to TRBJ1-1; perhaps TRBD1 as D (5 bases). The CDR3 totals 17 residues. Germline V gene data show CDR1 as WSHSY and CDR2 as SAAADI. Trimming left V 4 bases short and J 3 bases short, with 21 bases between. The CDR3 loop is CASSVGREVLGDTEAFF. The CDR3 DNA reads TGCGCCAGCAGTGTAGGCAGGGAGGTTCTCGGGGACACTGAAGCTTTCTTT.

The rearrangement joins TRBV4-1 to TRBJ1-1; no reliable D call. V was trimmed by 1 base and J by 1 base, leaving 16 bases between them. The V gene's germline CDR1 is MGHRA and CDR2 YSYEKL. The CDR3 runs to 17 residues. CDR3 region: CASSQGSEDGKNTEAFF. DNA for the CDR3: TGCGCCAGCAGCCAAGGATCTGAGGACGGGAAGAACACTGAAGCTTTCTTT.

The chain joins TRBV6-1 to TRBJ1-6, with 11 bases fitting TRBD1. The CDR3 loop spans 14 amino acids. V lost 1 base and J lost 15; bases outside the gene matches: 5. In germline, CDR1 is MNHNS, CDR2 SASEGT. The CDR3 here is CASSEGTGGRNLHF. For the CDR3, the DNA is TGTGCCAGCAGTGAAGGGACAGGGGGCCGGAACCTCCACTTT.

This CDR3 reads CASTLGQYNQPQHF. CDR3 nucleotides: TGTGCCAGCACCCTAGGACAGTACAATCAGCCCCAGCATTTT. This sequence joins TRBV28 and TRBJ1-5; TRBD1 might be the D (6 bases). The CDR3 is 14 amino acids. Germline V gives CDR1 MDHEN, CDR2 SYDVKM. Trimming removed 7 bases at V and 3 bases at J, with 13 bases between.

The chain couples TRBV2 to TRBJ2-3; weak D call: TRBD2 (5 bases). Germline CDR1 SNHLY, CDR2 FYNNEI. With 10 bases removed from V and 2 bases from J, the gap between germline ends came to 19 bases. The CDR3 runs 15 residues. CDR3 loop: CAINPDSPNTDTQYF. The CDR3 nucleotides are TGTGCCATAAACCCGGACTCGCCAAACACAGATACGCAGTATTTT.

This clone was detected only a few times. The chain's CDR3 is CAWSKGQSVAGELFF. The CDR3, as DNA: TGTGCCTGGAGTAAGGGACAGAGTGTGGCCGGGGAGCTGTTTTTT. The rearrangement links TRBV30 to TRBJ2-2, with TRBD1 identical over 7 bases. After removal of 2 bases from V and 6 bases from J, the junction contained 9 bases not matched to a gene. Germline V gives CDR1 GTSNPN, CDR2 SVGIG (reference sequence). The CDR3 contains 15 residues.

The rearrangement uses TRBV11-2 and TRBJ1-5, with D unresolved. The CDR3 consists of 14 residues. CDR1 is SGHAT and CDR2 is FQNNGV in the germline V gene. The germline V and J ends were trimmed by 2 bases and 3 bases, with 8 bases remaining between them. In DNA, the CDR3 is TGTGCCAGCAGCTTAAGCATTTTCAATCAGCCCCAGCATTTT. Protein product: CASSLSIFNQPQHF.

The rearrangement uses TRBV30 and TRBJ1-1, with unresolved D. The CDR3 runs to 11 residues. The germline V gene encodes CDR1 GTSNPN and CDR2 SVGIG (reference sequence). The ends were cut back, 0 bases at V and 7 bases at J, with 6 bases in the middle. As DNA, the CDR3 is TGTGCCTGGAGTGTACAGTTTGAAGCTTTCTTT. This gives the protein CAWSVQFEAFF.

This rearrangement joins TRBV5-1 to TRBJ1-1; D not resolved. There are 14 residues in the CDR3. From germline, CDR1 is SGHRS and CDR2 YFSETQ. Deletions cut 5 bases from V and 4 bases from J, with 15 bases between. CDR3 protein: CASRPSIGSTEAFF. DNA of the CDR3: TGCGCCAGCAGACCCTCGATAGGGAGCACTGAAGCTTTCTTT. Complete variable domain (other parts from reference TRBV5-1 and TRBJ1-1): KAGVTQTPRYLIKTRGQQVTLSCSPISGHRSVSWYQQTPGQGLQFLFEYFSETQRNKGNFPGRFSGRQFSNSRSEMNVSTLELGDSALYLCASRPSIGSTEAFFGQGTRLTVV.